The rows below give T cell receptor beta chains drawn from one sample of a study of spatial heterogeneity in lung cancer. TCRdb reprocessed the 5' RACE reads via MiXCR and lists one record per CDR3 protein. The top ten hold about 6.8% of the sample, which has tens of thousands of distinct CDR3 sequences, about 20% seen once. Sample: PBMCs, taken at surgery. All receptors derive from a male donor with early-stage non-small cell lung cancer. CDR3s include the opening cysteine and the closing phenylalanine or tryptophan. The D gene is left open where the match is weak. Size tells how often a clone was seen (once, few, many) or the class of an expanded clone, and some rows leave it out.

TRBV7-2	TRBD2	few	TRBJ2-2	TGTGCCAGCAGACAAGAGGGACTAGTTGCCGGGGAGCTGTTTTTT	CASRQEGLVAGELFF
TRBV5-1	-	few	TRBJ2-5	TGCGCCAGCAGCCAAGGGACACCGGGAGAGACCCAGTACTTC	CASSQGTPGETQYF
TRBV28	TRBD2	many	TRBJ2-3	TGTGCCAGCAGTCCCGGACTGGGACTAGCGGGAGCAGATACGCAGTATTTT	CASSPGLGLAGADTQYF
TRBV4-1	-	many	TRBJ2-1	TGCGCCAGCAGCCAAGATCTGGGTCCTAGCTATGAGCAGTTCTTC	CASSQDLGPSYEQFF
TRBV15	-	few	TRBJ2-2	TGTGCCACCAGGGCGGGGAACACCGGGGAGCTGTTTTTT	CATRAGNTGELFF
TRBV19	-	few	TRBJ1-5	TGTGCCAGTAGTTCGGGTCCAGGCCGTAGCAATCAGCCCCAGCATTTT	CASSSGPGRSNQPQHF
TRBV12-3/TRBV12-4	TRBD1	few	TRBJ2-2	TGTGCCAGCAGTAACACAGGGGGAACCGGGGAGCTGTTTTTT	CASSNTGGTGELFF
TRBV12-3/TRBV12-4	-	-	TRBJ2-5	TGTGCCAGCGCCACGGCAACGGGACGCCAAGAGACCCAGTACTTC	CASATATGRQETQYF
TRBV19	TRBD2	-	TRBJ2-1	TGTGCCAGTAGTCCCGCGGGGGGTCAGGAGCAGTTCTTC	CASSPAGGQEQFF
TRBV20-1	-	-	TRBJ1-5	TGCAGTGCTAGTAAAATGAGCAATCAGCCCCAGCATTTT	CSASKMSNQPQHF
TRBV7-2	-	-	TRBJ2-7	TGTGCCAGCAGCCCCACTAGCAGATACGAGCAGTACTTC	CASSPTSRYEQYF
TRBV6-1	-	few	TRBJ2-7	TGTGCCAGCGTGGAAAGCGACAGGTTATCCTACGAGCAGTACTTC	CASVESDRLSYEQYF
TRBV23-1	TRBD2	few	TRBJ2-7	TGCGCCAGCAGTCTTGGGACTAGCGGTATTTCAGAGCAGTACTTC	CASSLGTSGISEQYF
TRBV3-1	-	once	TRBJ2-2	TGTGCCAGCAGCCAAGGGACACACACCGGGGAGCTGTTTTTT	CASSQGTHTGELFF
TRBV6-1	-	few	TRBJ1-6	TGTGCCAGCAGCCTTGATTATAATTCACCCCTCCACTTT	CASSLDYNSPLHF
TRBV24-1	TRBD2	many	TRBJ2-1	TGTGCCACCAGTGATTTTCCTAGCGGTGAGCAGTTCTTC	CATSDFPSGEQFF
TRBV29-1	TRBD1	-	TRBJ1-5	TGCAGCGTTGGACAGGGCGATAGCAATCAGCCCCAGCATTTT	CSVGQGDSNQPQHF
TRBV6-5	-	few	TRBJ2-5	TGTGCCAGCAGCTACACTATCTCCGAGACCCAGTACTTC	CASSYTISETQYF
TRBV29-1	-	-	TRBJ2-6	TGCAGCGTTGTAACTGGGGCCAACGTCCTGACTTTC	CSVVTGANVLTF
TRBV7-2	TRBD1	-	TRBJ2-1	TGTGCCAGCAGCACCCAGGGGGCCGATCCCACTTACAATGAGCAGTTCTTC	CASSTQGADPTYNEQFF
TRBV5-1	TRBD1	-	TRBJ2-7	TGCGCCAGCAGCACAGGGGACAGCCCCTACGAGCAGTACTTC	CASSTGDSPYEQYF
TRBV7-8	-	few	TRBJ2-1	TGTGCCGGGAGTAGCTCCTACAATGAGCAGTTCTTC	CAGSSSYNEQFF
TRBV9	-	-	TRBJ1-2	TGTGCCAGCAGCGAAGCGACAGCTGACTATGGCTACACCTTC	CASSEATADYGYTF
TRBV12-3/TRBV12-4	-	-	TRBJ1-5	TGTGCCAGCAGCCTGGACAGTTTTAATCAGCCCCAGCATTTT	CASSLDSFNQPQHF
TRBV14	-	-	TRBJ2-5	TGTGCCAGCAGCCAGATTCTAACGGTGGGGGGACAAGAGACCCAGTACTTC	CASSQILTVGGQETQYF
TRBV7-9	-	-	TRBJ1-2	TGTGCCAGCAGCTTAGGGGGAGCCACTAACTATGGCTACACCTTC	CASSLGGATNYGYTF
TRBV20-1	TRBD2	-	TRBJ2-1	TGCAGTGCTAGAGATGGGAGGGGCCCTGAGCAGTTCTTC	CSARDGRGPEQFF
TRBV6-6	TRBD2	-	TRBJ2-1	TGTGCCAGCACTACTAGCGTCGCCAATGGGCAGTTCTTC	CASTTSVANGQFF
TRBV6-5	TRBD1	many	TRBJ2-7	TGTGCCAGCAGCCAATACAGGGGCGAGCAGTACTTC	CASSQYRGEQYF
TRBV10-3	-	-	TRBJ2-5	TGTGCCATCCGGGACGGGGAGACCCAGTACTTC	CAIRDGETQYF
TRBV19	TRBD2	few	TRBJ2-1	TGTGCCACCCAAGACGAGGCTAGCGGGTACGGTGAGCAGTTCTTC	CATQDEASGYGEQFF
TRBV20-1	TRBD1	many	TRBJ1-1	TGCAGTGCCCCCGATCATTTACAGGGGTCCACTGAAGCTTTCTTT	CSAPDHLQGSTEAFF
TRBV5-1	TRBD1	few	TRBJ1-4	TGCGCCAGCAGGGAGGGGGCGCGAGGTGAAAAACTGTTTTTT	CASREGARGEKLFF
TRBV10-3	TRBD1	-	TRBJ2-5	TGTGCCATCAGTGAAGAGGGGGCCCCTCGAGAGACCCAGTACTTC	CAISEEGAPRETQYF
TRBV5-1	-	-	TRBJ2-1	TGCGCCAGCAGCTTCCGGGACGGAAATGAGCAGTTCTTC	CASSFRDGNEQFF
TRBV4-3	-	-	TRBJ2-7	TGCGCCAGCAGCCCCGGCCTGGACCGTGTCTACGAGCAGTACTTC	CASSPGLDRVYEQYF
TRBV9	-	few	TRBJ2-6	TGTGCCAGCAGCGGCCTCGGGGGGCATCTCTCTGGGGCCAACGTCCTGACTTTC	CASSGLGGHLSGANVLTF
TRBV5-1	-	few	TRBJ2-2	TGCGCCAGCAGCTTGGCGTCGGTCGACACCGGGGAGCTGTTTTTT	CASSLASVDTGELFF
TRBV29-1	TRBD2	few	TRBJ2-2	TGCAGCGTCCTAGCGGGGTACACCGGGGAGCTGTTTTTT	CSVLAGYTGELFF
TRBV7-8	-	few	TRBJ1-4	TGTGCCAGCAGCTTATATCGGGAGTACTCGACTGAAAAACTGTTTTTT	CASSLYREYSTEKLFF
TRBV7-3	-	many	TRBJ1-1	TGTGCCAGCAGCCAGGGGATGAACACTGAAGCTTTCTTT	CASSQGMNTEAFF
TRBV7-3	-	many	TRBJ1-1	TGTGCCAGCAGCCTGAGAAGGCTGGGGGGCCTCAACACTGAAGCTTTCTTT	CASSLRRLGGLNTEAFF
TRBV2	-	once	TRBJ2-1	TGTGCCAGCAGTGTAACCAAGCAGTTCTTC	CASSVTKQFF
TRBV11-1	TRBD1	-	TRBJ2-1	TGTGCCAGCAGCTGGGACAGGGTGTTCGACAATGAGCAGTTCTTC	CASSWDRVFDNEQFF
TRBV20-1	-	-	TRBJ2-5	TGCAGTATTCCGGGCCCCCAGGAGACCCAGTACTTC	CSIPGPQETQYF
TRBV28	-	few	TRBJ1-3	TGTGCCAGCAGCCGCGTCGGGCCTGGAAACACCATATATTTT	CASSRVGPGNTIYF
TRBV24-1	-	-	TRBJ2-5	TGTGCCACCAGTGATGCTAGCGTACAAGAGACCCAGTACTTC	CATSDASVQETQYF
TRBV19	-	-	TRBJ2-7	TGTGCCAGTAGTCCCAGTCACAGCTCCTACGAGCAGTACTTC	CASSPSHSSYEQYF
TRBV18	TRBD1	-	TRBJ1-1	TGTGCCAGCTCACGGGACAGGGAGACTGAAGCTTTCTTT	CASSRDRETEAFF
TRBV12-3/TRBV12-4	TRBD1	-	TRBJ1-1	TGTGCCAGCAGTTTAGGGGACAGGGGCACTGAAGCTTTCTTT	CASSLGDRGTEAFF
TRBV28	TRBD2	few	TRBJ2-7	TGTGCCAGCAGTTCACCGGGACTAGTTGAGCAGTACTTC	CASSSPGLVEQYF
TRBV7-2	-	-	TRBJ2-1	TGTGCCAGCAGCTTAGTCAGCGGCCCGAGCTCCTACAATGAGCAGTTCTTC	CASSLVSGPSSYNEQFF
TRBV4-3	-	many	TRBJ1-3	TGCGCCAGCAGCCAAGAGCCCCGAGCGCCAGGAAACACCATATATTTT	CASSQEPRAPGNTIYF
TRBV29-1	TRBD2	-	TRBJ2-3	TGCAGCGTTCGGGAGGGGGCAGATACGCAGTATTTT	CSVREGADTQYF
TRBV14	-	few	TRBJ2-1	TGTGCCAGCAGCCAAGGCTATTACAATGAGCAGTTCTTC	CASSQGYYNEQFF